These 19 T cell receptor beta chains share one sample of origin, sequenced in a study of blood T cells in healthy people across ages. Together with a sample-barcoded 5' primer, a J-beta primer mix was included in a second PCR lasting about 7 to 12 cycles. TCRdb redid the calling of the 5' RACE reads with MiXCR, one entry per CDR3 protein. The sample contains a few hundred thousand distinct CDR3 sequences, about 49% of which appear only once. The sequencing input was blood. The receptors stem from a man in his 60s in good health.

This clonotype showed up just a few times. V and J are TRBV10-3 and TRBJ2-3, with D perhaps TRBD1 or TRBD2 (6 bases each). The CDR3 runs 14 residues. Germline CDR1 is ENHRY and CDR2 is SYGVKD. Trimming removed 7 bases at V and 2 bases at J, with 13 bases between. The CDR3 protein is CAINRGPDTDTQYF. Written as DNA, the CDR3 is TGTGCCATCAACCGGGGGCCCGACACAGATACGCAGTATTTT.

J is TRBJ1-5 and V is TRBV7-2; the D gene is possibly TRBD1 (6 bases). Germline values: CDR1 SGHTA, CDR2 FQGNSA. There are 13 residues in the CDR3. V was pared by 4 bases and J by 6 bases, with 10 bases between. CDR3 sequence (DNA): TGTGCCAGCAGCTCCGACAGGTTTCAGCCCCAGCATTTT. Protein product: CASSSDRFQPQHF.

The genes are TRBV6-5 and TRBJ2-5; D may match TRBD1 or TRBD2 (5 bases each). This CDR3 has 12 amino acids. The germline V gene encodes CDR1 MNHEY and CDR2 SVGAGI. The ends were cut back, 4 bases at V and 11 bases at J, with 14 bases in the middle. The CDR3 DNA is TGTGCCAGCAGTTGGGACGGACGACAGCAGTACTTC. Translated: CASSWDGRQQYF.

This clonotype occurred once. The junction departs from the called germline gene at one end, perhaps through a read error. The V call is TRBV12-3 or TRBV12-4, the J call TRBJ2-2; 12 bases are a match to TRBD2. CDR3 length: 15 residues. The CDR3 coding sequence is TGTGCCAGCATTTTAACTAGCGGGAGGACCGGGGAGCTGTTTTTT. Residues: CASILTSGRTGELFF.

V gene TRBV29-1 combines with J gene TRBJ2-5, with TRBD1 identical over 9 bases. This CDR3 region has 15 residues. V gave up 5 bases and J gave up 5 bases; unmatched junction bases: 12. The germline V gene encodes CDR1 SQVTM and CDR2 ANQGSEA. CDR3 amino acids: CSVLGMTGGGETQYF. The CDR3 nucleotides read TGCAGCGTTTTGGGGATGACAGGGGGAGGGGAGACCCAGTACTTC.

At least ten counts were recorded for this clonotype. J is TRBJ2-1 and V is TRBV3-1, with 7 bases lining up with TRBD2. CDR3 length: 13 residues. CDR1 and CDR2 from the germline V gene are LGHDT and YNNKEL (reference sequence). J was trimmed by 8 bases and V by 8 bases; bases with no gene match: 9. CDR3 amino acids: CASLGGSGDEQFF. In nucleotides, the CDR3 is TGTGCCAGCCTCGGCGGGAGCGGAGATGAGCAGTTCTTC.

V usage is TRBV29-1 and J usage is TRBJ2-1; D not certain. The DNA end is a closer match to TRBJ2-7, so the J assignment may be wrong. Germline CDR1 reads SQVTM; CDR2 reads ANQGSEA. CDR3 length equals 15 residues. CDR3 nucleotides: TGCAGCGTACCTAATCCCGGTACTTTCTACAATGAGCAGTACTTC. It translates to CSVPNPGTFYNEQYF.

The rearrangement links TRBV24-1 to TRBJ2-7, with D perhaps matching TRBD1 or TRBD2 (5 bases each). This CDR3 comprises 14 residues. Germline CDR1 and CDR2: KGHDR and SFDVKD. V dropped 7 bases and J dropped 0 bases, with 12 bases sitting between them. The CDR3 loop reads CATSDPGTSYEQYF. The CDR3 DNA is TGTGCCACCAGCGACCCCGGGACCTCCTACGAGCAGTACTTC.

J is TRBJ1-5 and V is TRBV4-2, with D possibly matching TRBD1 (5 bases). The germline gives CDR1 LGHNA, CDR2 YNFKEQ. The CDR3 has 16 residues. V lost 0 bases to trimming and J lost 0 bases, with 9 bases between them. The CDR3 sequence: CASSQEGRGSNQPQHF. In DNA form, the CDR3 reads TGTGCCAGCAGCCAAGAGGGGAGGGGTAGCAATCAGCCCCAGCATTTT.

This clonotype was observed at least ten times. This rearrangement joins TRBV19 to TRBJ2-1; TRBD1 might be the D (6 bases). From germline, CDR1 is LNHDA and CDR2 SQIVND (reference sequence). The CDR3 runs to 14 residues. The V gene lost 7 bases and the J gene lost 5 bases, with 15 bases spanning the gap. CDR3 in DNA: TGTGCCAGTACCAACCCTGGACAGAACAATGAGCAGTTCTTC. This translates into CASTNPGQNNEQFF.

The rearrangement uses TRBV20-1 and TRBJ2-3; TRBD1 matches 7 bases. This CDR3 contains 14 residues. CDR1 and CDR2 (germline): DFQATT, SNEGSKA (reference sequence). V lost 5 bases, J lost 0 bases, and 5 bases stayed unmatched. CDR3 nucleotides: TGCAGTGCTCCGGCCAGGGGGAGCACAGATACGCAGTATTTT. It translates to CSAPARGSTDTQYF.

This clonotype was detected only a few times. The chain has TRBV3-1 and TRBJ2-1; 13 bases match TRBD2. Per the germline V gene, CDR1 is LGHDT and CDR2 is YNNKEL (reference sequence). V was clipped by 4 bases and J by 5 bases; unmatched bases: 5. CDR3 length: 16 amino acids. This CDR3 is CASSLGGLAGDNEQFF. CDR3 bases: TGTGCCAGCAGCCTTGGCGGACTAGCGGGAGACAATGAGCAGTTCTTC.

A remark on this clonotype: A junction boundary mismatches the germline segment, possibly from a read error. The chain links TRBV11-2 to TRBJ2-7; D possibly corresponds to TRBD1 (6 bases). The CDR3 totals 15 residues. The germline CDR1 and CDR2 sequences are SGHAT and FQNNGV. The CDR3 here is CASSLGRRGPYEQYF. The CDR3 nucleotides read TGTGCCAGCAGCTTAGGGCGCAGGGGACCCTATGAGCAGTACTTC.

Remarks on this clonotype: An end of the junction does not agree with germline; a read error may underlie this. V gene TRBV14 combines with J gene TRBJ2-4, with TRBD1 as a possible D gene (6 bases). The better agreement between TRBJ2-7 and the DNA end casts doubt on the J call. The germline CDR1 and CDR2 sequences are SGHDN and FVKESK. The CDR3 sequence is 15 residues long. The CDR3 sequence is CANSQLGAGTYEQYF. The CDR3 DNA reads TGTGCCAACAGCCAGCTGGGGGCCGGAACCTACGAGCAGTACTTC.

This clonotype has a handful of counts. V usage is TRBV7-3 and J usage is TRBJ2-5, with a possible D match to TRBD2 (6 bases). The germline gives CDR1 SGHTA, CDR2 FQGTGA. This CDR3 comprises 15 residues. Trimming took off 3 bases at V and 11 bases at J, with 22 bases between the two ends. The CDR3 spells CASSFLGSQDNEQYF. The DNA for the CDR3 is TGTGCCAGCAGCTTCCTCGGGAGTCAAGACAATGAGCAGTACTTC.

This clonotype occurred many times. V gene TRBV5-1 combines with J gene TRBJ2-1, with 13 bases matching TRBD2. CDR1 is SGHRS, CDR2 YFSETQ, per germline. The CDR3 is 17 amino acids. The V gene end was trimmed by 5 bases and the J gene end by 9 bases; junction bases not matched to a gene: 14. CDR3 residues: CASSSRKLAGGPGEQFF. In DNA, the CDR3 is TGCGCCAGCAGTAGTCGTAAACTAGCGGGAGGGCCGGGTGAGCAGTTCTTC.

The rearrangement uses TRBV27 and TRBJ2-7; 10 bases agree with TRBD2. V lost 2 bases, J lost 5 bases, and 6 bases stayed unmatched. This CDR3 has 15 amino acids. CDR1 and CDR2 (germline): MNHEY, SMNVEV (reference sequence). CDR3 sequence (DNA): TGTGCCAGCAGTTTACAGGGACTAGCGATCCACGAGCAGTACTTC. The encoded protein is CASSLQGLAIHEQYF.

V is TRBV6-1 and J is TRBJ2-5, with TRBD2 as a possible D gene (6 bases). The end of the DNA is better explained by TRBJ2-7, so the J call may be wrong. The V gene's germline CDR1 is MNHNS and CDR2 SASEGT. The CDR3 sequence is 13 residues long. The CDR3 nucleotides read TGTGCCAGCGGAGGGAATTTGTTCTACGAGCAGTACTTC. Protein product: CASGGNLFYEQYF.

This chain joins TRBV27 and TRBJ2-1; D is ambiguous. V was shortened by 2 bases and J by 0 bases, with 11 bases between the two germline ends. The CDR3 has 16 amino acids. In germline, CDR1 is MNHEY, CDR2 SMNVEV (reference sequence). The CDR3: CASSLGRHLSYNEQFF. The DNA for the CDR3 is TGTGCCAGCAGTTTAGGCAGGCACCTCTCCTACAATGAGCAGTTCTTC.